This T cell receptor (beta chain) was identified in a study of cytomegalovirus exposure and HLA in healthy donors. Study context: An early release of data contained approximately 80 million unique TCRs, which came from HLA-typed donors.

Details on this clone: A junction boundary mismatches the germline segment, possibly from a read error.

A multiplex PCR was run with 60 Vbeta primers and 13 Jbeta primers. Clones were read by immunoSEQ multiplex PCR, and TCRdb kept only the in-frame ones, dropping some. The table includes about 160,000 clones, 75% to 85% detected once. The TCR sequence derives from a man aged 50 to 60 in good health and CMV-seropositive. Sample: PBMCs.

CDR3 in amino acids: CASSQTGWGGQFF. The CDR3 DNA is TGTGCTAGCAGCCAGACAGGGTGGGGTGGGCAGTTCTTC. This chain joins TRBV7-7 and TRBJ2-1; TRBD1 agrees at 7 bases. CDR3 length: 13 residues. Looked up from germline, CDR1 is SSHAT and CDR2 is FNYEAQ (reference sequence).